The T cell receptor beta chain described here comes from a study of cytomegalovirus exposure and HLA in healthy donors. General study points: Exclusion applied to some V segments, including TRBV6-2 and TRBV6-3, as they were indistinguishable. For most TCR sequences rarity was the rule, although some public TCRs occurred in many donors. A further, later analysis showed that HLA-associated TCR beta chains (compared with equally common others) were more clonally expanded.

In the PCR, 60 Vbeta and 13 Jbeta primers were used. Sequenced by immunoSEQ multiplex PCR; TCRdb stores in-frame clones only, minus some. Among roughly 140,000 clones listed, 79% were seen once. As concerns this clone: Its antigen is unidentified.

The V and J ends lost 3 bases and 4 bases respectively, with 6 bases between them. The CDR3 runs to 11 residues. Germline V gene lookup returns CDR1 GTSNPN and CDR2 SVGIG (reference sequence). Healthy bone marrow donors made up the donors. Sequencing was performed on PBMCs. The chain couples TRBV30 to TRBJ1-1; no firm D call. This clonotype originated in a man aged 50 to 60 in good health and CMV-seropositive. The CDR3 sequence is CAWRQSTEAFF. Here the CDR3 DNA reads TGTGCCTGGAGACAAAGCACTGAAGCTTTCTTT.